This T cell receptor beta chain was observed in a study of cytomegalovirus exposure and HLA in healthy donors. Regarding the study as a whole: In a later analysis, HLA-C alleles had the fewest associated TCRs, DRB1 alleles the most. For most TCR beta V segments, an earlier analysis put the productive rate at about 90% or about 30% of the time. TCR beta V- and J-gene trimming, according to a later analysis, was linked to a missense DCLRE1C variant.

The junction had 2 bases not matched to a gene; V was cut back by 2 bases and J by 4 bases. Germline values: CDR1 SEHNR, CDR2 FQNEAQ (reference sequence). The CDR3 sequence is 14 residues long. Regarding this clone: Its target is not known.

The PCR contained 60 Vbeta and 13 Jbeta primers. Data came from immunoSEQ multiplex PCR; TCRdb stores just in-frame clones and leaves some out. The table has tens of thousands of clones, more than 50% seen once. This clonotype was obtained from a middle-aged woman in good health and CMV-seropositive. The chain is built from TRBV7-9 and TRBJ2-1; 7 nucleotides line up with TRBD1. Source material: PBMCs. The CDR3 sequence: CASSLPTGYNEQFF. The DNA for the CDR3 is TGTGCCAGCAGCTTACCGACAGGGTACAATGAGCAGTTCTTC.